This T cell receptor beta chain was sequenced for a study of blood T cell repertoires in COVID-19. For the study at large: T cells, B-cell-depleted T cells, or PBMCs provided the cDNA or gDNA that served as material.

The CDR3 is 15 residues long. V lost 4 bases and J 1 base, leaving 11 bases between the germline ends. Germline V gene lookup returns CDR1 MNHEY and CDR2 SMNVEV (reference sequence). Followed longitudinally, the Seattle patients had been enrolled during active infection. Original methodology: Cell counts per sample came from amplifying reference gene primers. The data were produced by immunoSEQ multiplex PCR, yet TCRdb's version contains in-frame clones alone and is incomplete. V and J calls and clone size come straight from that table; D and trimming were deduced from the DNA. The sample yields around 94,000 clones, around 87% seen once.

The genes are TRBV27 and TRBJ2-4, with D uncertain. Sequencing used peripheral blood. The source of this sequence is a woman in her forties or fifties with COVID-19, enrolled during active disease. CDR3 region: CASSSVRLAKNIQYF. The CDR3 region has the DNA TGTGCCAGCAGTTCCGTCAGGCTCGCCAAAAACATTCAGTACTTC.